The table lists the clone carrying this TCR beta chain with a few counts. Germline V gives CDR1 SGDLS, CDR2 YYNGEE. The V and J ends lost 2 bases and 11 bases respectively, with 16 bases between them. The CDR3 runs 13 residues. The sample comes from a study of cytomegalovirus exposure and HLA in healthy donors. In the PCR, 60 Vbeta and 13 Jbeta primers were used. Repertoires were generated with immunoSEQ multiplex PCR, while TCRdb's copy carries only in-frame clones and drops some. The sample has about 140,000 clones, under 70% seen once. This receptor was obtained from a man aged 30 to 39 in good health and CMV-seropositive. Sequenced input: PBMCs. V is TRBV9 and J is TRBJ1-1; no definite D call. The CDR3 here is CASSVRGEGRAFF. In nucleotides, the CDR3 is TGTGCCAGCAGCGTGCGAGGCGAGGGTCGCGCTTTCTTT.